The 19 T cell receptor beta chains presented below share a single source sample, sequenced in a study of CXCR3-negative and CXCR3-positive naive CD8 T cells. Antigens of these TCRs are unknown. Study observations and caveats: More hydrophobic TRB CDR3s were found in CXCR3-positive naive cells than in CXCR3-negative naive cells.

cDNA libraries for TRB were generated by 5' RACE incorporating UMI labels. TCRdb re-analyzed the 5' RACE reads; it lists each CDR3 protein once, without DNA. This table lists more than 70,000 distinct CDR3 sequences. Sequenced: naive CXCR3+ CD8+ T cells from blood. Subset denoted: CD45RO-CCR7+CD27+CD95- naive CD8+ T cells expressing CXCR3 (TNR3+). The receptors originated from a human donor in good health. Some clones in this sample may be carry-over from other donors' samples.

This chain joins TRBV20-1 and TRBJ2-7; the TCRdb call, TRBD1, lacks DNA for checking. This CDR3 has 12 residues. Germline CDR1 DFQATT, CDR2 SNEGSKA (reference sequence). CDR3 loop: CSAPGQGNEQYF.

The CDR3 here is CASSPGQGTSDEQFF. V and J are TRBV3-1 and TRBJ2-1; the D gene TCRdb calls, TRBD1, cannot be checked with no DNA. CDR1 and CDR2 from the germline V gene are LGHDT and YNNKEL (reference sequence). The CDR3 length is 15 residues.

CDR3 sequence: CASSPRTSPDTGELFF. The chain is built from TRBV5-6 and TRBJ2-2; TCRdb gives TRBD2 as the D gene, but with no DNA this cannot be confirmed. The CDR3 contains 16 residues. Looked up from germline, CDR1 is SGHDT and CDR2 is YYEEEE.

This chain links TRBV7-2 with TRBJ2-7; TCRdb returns TRBD1, unconfirmable since there is no DNA. Per the germline V gene, CDR1 is SGHTA and CDR2 is FQGNSA. CDR3 length: 17 amino acids. The CDR3: CASSLDTTGARGYEQYF.

The chain is built from TRBV4-1 and TRBJ1-1. The CDR3 has 14 residues. Germline V gene data show CDR1 as MGHRA and CDR2 as YSYEKL. CDR3 amino acids: CASSQGQHGTEAFF.

The gene calls are TRBV12-3 or TRBV12-4 and TRBJ1-2. The CDR3 covers 14 residues. CDR3 loop: CASSLSTIPDGYTF.

V gene TRBV4-1 combines with J gene TRBJ1-1; TCRdb's D call, TRBD1, is unchecked because there is no DNA. Germline values: CDR1 MGHRA, CDR2 YSYEKL. This CDR3 is built from 15 residues. CDR3 sequence reads: CASSQRAGENTEAFF.

This sequence joins TRBV14 and TRBJ1-1; TCRdb designates TRBD1, a call that cannot be tested without DNA. Germline values: CDR1 SGHDN, CDR2 FVKESK. This CDR3 contains 16 residues. CDR3 residues: CASSPWGQPLNTEAFF.

The chain carries TRBV5-6 and TRBJ2-1; TCRdb reports TRBD1, a call that lacks DNA to check it against. Germline V gene lookup returns CDR1 SGHDT and CDR2 YYEEEE. The CDR3 is made up of 14 amino acids. CDR3 sequence reads: CASSLGQGYGEQFF.

The chain couples TRBV4-3 to TRBJ2-5; TCRdb proposes TRBD1, but this gene call is untestable without DNA. Germline assignment: CDR1 LGHNA and CDR2 YSLEER. There are 15 residues in the CDR3. CDR3 protein: CASSQARTGSETQYF.

The chain is built from TRBV21-1 and TRBJ2-7; TCRdb's D gene call, TRBD2, goes unchecked for lack of DNA. TRBV21-1 corresponds to a pseudogene. The CDR3 has 15 amino acids. CDR3 protein: CASRRLAPSSYEQYF.

The chain has TRBV7-9 and TRBJ2-1; TCRdb outputs TRBD1, but without DNA this stays unchecked. CDR1 SEHNR and CDR2 FQNEAQ come from the germline V gene (reference sequence). This CDR3 spans 13 amino acids. The CDR3 protein is CASSRTGANEQFF.

CDR3 region: CASSLGGREQYF. The chain uses TRBV5-1 and TRBJ2-7; the TCRdb D gene call, TRBD1, has no DNA to confirm it. Germline CDR1 is SGHRS and CDR2 is YFSETQ. This CDR3 comprises 12 residues.

V is TRBV27 and J is TRBJ2-7; TCRdb designates TRBD1, a call that cannot be tested without DNA. Per germline, CDR1 MNHEY and CDR2 SMNVEV (reference sequence). The CDR3 runs 16 residues. CDR3 sequence reads: CASSLLGQADRGEQYF.

The V and J genes are TRBV20-1 and TRBJ2-2; TCRdb reports TRBD1, a call that lacks DNA to check it against. The V gene's germline CDR1 is DFQATT and CDR2 SNEGSKA (reference sequence). The CDR3 runs to 14 residues. The CDR3 sequence: CSARDPGATGELFF.

The J gene is TRBJ2-3, the V gene TRBV5-1; with no DNA, the TCRdb D assignment of TRBD2 cannot be verified. The CDR3 runs to 16 residues. The germline gives CDR1 SGHRS, CDR2 YFSETQ. Here the CDR3 reads CASSPLAGGRPDTQYF.

The V and J genes are TRBV6-6 and TRBJ1-1. Germline values: CDR1 MNHNY, CDR2 SVGAGI (reference sequence). This CDR3 is 14 amino acids long. CDR3: CASSYIEGNTEAFF.

The J gene is TRBJ2-7, the V gene TRBV9; TCRdb's D gene call, TRBD1, goes unchecked for lack of DNA. Germline CDR1 SGDLS, CDR2 YYNGEE. The CDR3 has 19 residues. The CDR3 is CASRPPTGTSLFTSGEKYF.

The CDR3: CSASISGRGNYNEQFF. This rearrangement joins TRBV20-1 to TRBJ2-1; checking the TCRdb D call of TRBD2 is not possible without DNA. The CDR3 is 16 amino acids. Looked up from germline, CDR1 is DFQATT and CDR2 is SNEGSKA (reference sequence).